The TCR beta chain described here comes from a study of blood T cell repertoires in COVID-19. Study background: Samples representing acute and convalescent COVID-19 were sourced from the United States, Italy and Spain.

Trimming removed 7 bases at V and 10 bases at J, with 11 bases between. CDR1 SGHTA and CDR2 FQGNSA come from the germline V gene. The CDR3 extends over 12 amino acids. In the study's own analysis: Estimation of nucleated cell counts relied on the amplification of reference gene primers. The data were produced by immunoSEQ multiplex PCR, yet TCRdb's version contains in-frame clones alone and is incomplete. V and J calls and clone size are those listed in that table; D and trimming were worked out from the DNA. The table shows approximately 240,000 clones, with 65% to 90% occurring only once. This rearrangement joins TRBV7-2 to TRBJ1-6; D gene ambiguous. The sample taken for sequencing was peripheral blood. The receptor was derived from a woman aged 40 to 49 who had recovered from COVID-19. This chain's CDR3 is CASTSGGSPLHF. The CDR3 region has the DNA TGTGCCAGCACCTCCGGCGGCTCACCCCTCCACTTT.